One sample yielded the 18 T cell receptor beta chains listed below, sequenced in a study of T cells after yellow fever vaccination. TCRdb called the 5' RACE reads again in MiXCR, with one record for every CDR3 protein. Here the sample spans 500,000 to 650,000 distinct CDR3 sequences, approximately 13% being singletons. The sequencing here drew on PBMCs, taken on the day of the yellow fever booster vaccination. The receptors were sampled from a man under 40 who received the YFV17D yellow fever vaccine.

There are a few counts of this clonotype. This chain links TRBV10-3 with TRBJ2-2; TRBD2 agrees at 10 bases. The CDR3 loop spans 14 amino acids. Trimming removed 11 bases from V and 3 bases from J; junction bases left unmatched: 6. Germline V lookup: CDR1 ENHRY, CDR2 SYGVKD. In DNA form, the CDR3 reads TGTGCCTGCCAAACTAGCGGGGACACCGGGGAGCTGTTTTTT. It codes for CACQTSGDTGELFF.

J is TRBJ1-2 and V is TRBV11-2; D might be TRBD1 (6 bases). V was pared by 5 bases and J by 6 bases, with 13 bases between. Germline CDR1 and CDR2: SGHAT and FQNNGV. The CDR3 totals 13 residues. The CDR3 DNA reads TGTGCCAGCAGCACTACAGGGAACCATGGCTACACCTTC. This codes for CASSTTGNHGYTF.

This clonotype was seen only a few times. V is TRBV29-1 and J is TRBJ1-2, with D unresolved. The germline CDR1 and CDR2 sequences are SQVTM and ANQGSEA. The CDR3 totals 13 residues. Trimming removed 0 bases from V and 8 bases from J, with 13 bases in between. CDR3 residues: CSVEDPSIRGYTF. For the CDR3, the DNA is TGCAGCGTTGAAGATCCTAGTATCCGCGGCTACACCTTC.

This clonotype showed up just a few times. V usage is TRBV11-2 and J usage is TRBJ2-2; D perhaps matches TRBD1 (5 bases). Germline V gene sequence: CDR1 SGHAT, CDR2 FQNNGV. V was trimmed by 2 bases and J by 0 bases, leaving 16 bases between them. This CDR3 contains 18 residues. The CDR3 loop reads CASSLSWGSTSNTGELFF. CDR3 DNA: TGTGCCAGCAGCTTAAGTTGGGGCAGTACTTCGAACACCGGGGAGCTGTTTTTT.

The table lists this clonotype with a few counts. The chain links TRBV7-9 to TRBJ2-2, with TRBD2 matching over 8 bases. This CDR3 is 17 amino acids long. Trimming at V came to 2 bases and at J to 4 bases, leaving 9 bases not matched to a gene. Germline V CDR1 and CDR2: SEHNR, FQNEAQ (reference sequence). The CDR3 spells CASSLFRGGRSTGELFF. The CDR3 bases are TGTGCCAGCAGCTTATTTCGCGGCGGGAGGTCCACCGGGGAGCTGTTTTTT.

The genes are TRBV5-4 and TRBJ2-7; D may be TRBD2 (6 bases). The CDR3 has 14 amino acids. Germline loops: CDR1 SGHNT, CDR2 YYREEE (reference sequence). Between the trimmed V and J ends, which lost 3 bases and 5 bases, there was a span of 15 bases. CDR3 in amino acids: CASSSPQGLHEQYF. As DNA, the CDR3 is TGTGCCAGCAGCTCCCCTCAGGGACTCCACGAGCAGTACTTC.

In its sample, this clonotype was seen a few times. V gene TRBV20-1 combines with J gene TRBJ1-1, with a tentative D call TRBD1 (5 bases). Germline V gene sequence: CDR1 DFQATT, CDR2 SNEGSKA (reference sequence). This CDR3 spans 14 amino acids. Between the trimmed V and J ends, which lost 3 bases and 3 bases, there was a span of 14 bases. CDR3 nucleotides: TGCAGTGCTAGTCGGGGCGTCGGGGACACTGAAGCTTTCTTT. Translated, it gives CSASRGVGDTEAFF.

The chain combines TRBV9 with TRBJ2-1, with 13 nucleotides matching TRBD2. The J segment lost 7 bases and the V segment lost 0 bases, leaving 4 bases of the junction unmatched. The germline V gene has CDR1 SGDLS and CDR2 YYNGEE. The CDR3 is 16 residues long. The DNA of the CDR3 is TGTGCCAGCAGCGTAGTCTCACTAGCGGGAGGGAATGAGCAGTTCTTC. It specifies CASSVVSLAGGNEQFF.

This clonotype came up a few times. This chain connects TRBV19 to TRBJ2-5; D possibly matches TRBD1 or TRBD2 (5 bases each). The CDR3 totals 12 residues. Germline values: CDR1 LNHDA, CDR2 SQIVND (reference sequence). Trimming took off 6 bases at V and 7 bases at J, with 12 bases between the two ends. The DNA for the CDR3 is TGTGCCAGTAGCGAGGGTCAGGGGACCCAGTACTTC. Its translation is CASSEGQGTQYF.

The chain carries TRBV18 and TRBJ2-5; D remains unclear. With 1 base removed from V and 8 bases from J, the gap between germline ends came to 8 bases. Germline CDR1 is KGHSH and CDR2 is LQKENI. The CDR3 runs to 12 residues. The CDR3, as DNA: TGTGCCAGCTCACCACGTCTGGAAACCCAGTACTTC. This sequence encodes CASSPRLETQYF.

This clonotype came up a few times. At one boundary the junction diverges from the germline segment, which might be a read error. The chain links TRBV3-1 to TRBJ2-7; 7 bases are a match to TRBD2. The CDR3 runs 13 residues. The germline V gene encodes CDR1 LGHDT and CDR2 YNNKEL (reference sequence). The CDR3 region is CASSQDFRREQHF. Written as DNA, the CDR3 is TGTGCCAGCAGCCAAGATTTCAGGCGGGAGCAACACTTC.

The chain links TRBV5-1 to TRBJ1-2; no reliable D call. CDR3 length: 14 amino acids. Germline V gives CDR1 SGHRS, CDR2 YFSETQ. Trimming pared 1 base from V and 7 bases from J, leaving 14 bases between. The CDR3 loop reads CASSLSYSSVGYTF. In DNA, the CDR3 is TGCGCCAGCAGCTTGTCGTACAGTTCTGTTGGCTACACCTTC.

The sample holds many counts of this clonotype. CDR3 in DNA: TGTGCCACCGACAGGGGTTCTGAAAAACTGTTTTTT. Its translation: CATDRGSEKLFF. The rearrangement uses TRBV2 and TRBJ1-4, with 8 bases identical to TRBD1. CDR1 SNHLY and CDR2 FYNNEI come from the germline V gene. The J segment lost 7 bases and the V segment lost 10 bases, leaving 5 bases of the junction unmatched. The CDR3 runs to 12 residues.

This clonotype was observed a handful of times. The CDR3 DNA reads as TGTGCCAGCAGTTTGGCGGAAAAAGAGACCCAGTACTTC. Translated: CASSLAEKETQYF. V and J are TRBV12-3 or TRBV12-4 and TRBJ2-5; the D is unclear. The CDR3 is 13 residues long. Trimming took off 3 bases at V and 3 bases at J, with 8 bases between the two ends.

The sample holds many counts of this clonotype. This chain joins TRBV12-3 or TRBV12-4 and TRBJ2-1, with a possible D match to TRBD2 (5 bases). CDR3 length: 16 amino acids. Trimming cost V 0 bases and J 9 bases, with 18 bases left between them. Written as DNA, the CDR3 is TGTGCCAGCAGTTTAGCGGGAGCTCAACCTGTGGGTGAGCAGTTCTTC. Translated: CASSLAGAQPVGEQFF.

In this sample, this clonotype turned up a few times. Here the CDR3 DNA reads TGTGCCAGCAGCCCCCAAGGGCAGGGAGGGGCCCAGTACTTC. Protein sequence: CASSPQGQGGAQYF. This sequence joins TRBV7-3 and TRBJ2-5; 7 nucleotides agree with TRBD2. The germline CDR1 and CDR2 sequences are SGHTA and FQGTGA. The CDR3 length is 14 residues. Unmatched junction bases numbered 12, after V lost 5 bases and J lost 9 bases.

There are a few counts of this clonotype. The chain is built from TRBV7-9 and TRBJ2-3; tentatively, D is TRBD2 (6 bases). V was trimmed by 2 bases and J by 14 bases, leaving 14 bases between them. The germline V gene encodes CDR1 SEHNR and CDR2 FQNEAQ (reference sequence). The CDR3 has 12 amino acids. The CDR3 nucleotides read TGTGCCAGCAGCTTAATAGGAGGGCCAATGTATTTT. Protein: CASSLIGGPMYF.

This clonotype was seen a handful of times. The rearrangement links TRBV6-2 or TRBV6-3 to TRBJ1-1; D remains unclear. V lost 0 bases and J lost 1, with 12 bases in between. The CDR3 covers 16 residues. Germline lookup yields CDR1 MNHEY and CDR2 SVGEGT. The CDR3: CASSYSVAYGNTEAFF. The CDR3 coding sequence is TGTGCCAGCAGTTACTCGGTGGCTTACGGGAACACTGAAGCTTTCTTT.